One and the same sample provided the 9 T cell receptor beta chains below, sequenced in a study of cytomegalovirus exposure and HLA in healthy donors. PCR involved 60 Vbeta and 13 Jbeta primers. Data came from immunoSEQ multiplex PCR; TCRdb stores just in-frame clones and leaves some out. The repertoire holds some 220,000 clones, about 88% seen once, with around 0.23% in the top ten. What was sequenced was PBMCs. Every receptor here comes from a girl aged 2-10 years in good health and CMV-seronegative.

The J gene is TRBJ2-7, the V gene TRBV7-9, with TRBD1 matching over 8 bases. CDR3 length: 17 amino acids. V lost 2 bases, J lost 2 bases, and 11 bases stayed unmatched. The germline gives CDR1 SEHNR, CDR2 FQNEAQ (reference sequence). The CDR3 region has the DNA TGTGCCAGCAGCTTATGGAGACAGGGGCCATCAACCTACGAGCAGTACTTC. It translates to CASSLWRQGPSTYEQYF. Complete variable domain (other parts from reference TRBV7-9 and TRBJ2-7): DTGVSQNPRHKITKRGQNVTFRCDPISEHNRLYWYRQTLGQGPEFLTYFQNEAQLEKSRLLSDRFSAERPKGSFSTLEIQRTEQGDSAMYLCASSLWRQGPSTYEQYFGPGTRLTVT.

The rearrangement uses TRBV4-1 and TRBJ1-2; 8 nucleotides agree with TRBD1. Trimming cost V 3 bases and J 2 bases; bases outside gene matches: 5. CDR1 MGHRA and CDR2 YSYEKL come from the germline V gene. The CDR3 loop spans 15 amino acids. For the CDR3, the DNA is TGCGCCAGCAGCCAGACCCGACAGGGGAACTATGGCTACACCTTC. Its translation is CASSQTRQGNYGYTF.

The chain has TRBV19 and TRBJ2-7, with 8 bases matching TRBD1. Looked up from germline, CDR1 is LNHDA and CDR2 is SQIVND (reference sequence). Unmatched junction bases numbered 13, after V lost 3 bases and J lost 6 bases. The CDR3 is 16 amino acids. The CDR3 coding sequence is TGTGCCAGTAGTATTAGTGGCAGTGCCAGGGGGCTCGAGCAGTACTTC. Protein product: CASSISGSARGLEQYF.

The gene calls are TRBV6-5 and TRBJ2-7; tentative D call: TRBD2 (6 bases). Germline CDR1 MNHEY, CDR2 SVGAGI. This CDR3 spans 14 amino acids. Trimming took 4 bases from V and 4 from J, leaving 14 bases between them. The CDR3 sequence: CASSSPGLGYEQYF. CDR3 sequence (DNA): TGTGCCAGCAGTTCCCCGGGACTGGGATACGAGCAGTACTTC.

The genes are TRBV16 and TRBJ2-1; TRBD1 matches at 8 bases. CDR1 is KGHSY and CDR2 is FQNENV in the germline V gene. Trimming removed 5 bases from V and 5 bases from J; junction bases left unmatched: 8. This CDR3 region has 15 residues. CDR3 loop: CASSGTGRQHNEQFF. The CDR3 DNA is TGTGCCAGCAGCGGGACAGGTCGTCAACACAATGAGCAGTTCTTC. Full variable domain (outside the CDR3, taken from reference TRBV16 and TRBJ2-1): GEEVAQTPKHLVRGEGQKAKLYCAPIKGHSYVFWYQQVLKNEFKFLISFQNENVFDETGMPKERFSAKCLPNSPCSLEIQATKLEDSAVYFCASSGTGRQHNEQFFGPGTRLTVL.

On this clone: Because the CDR3's place on the DNA is in doubt, the DNA is left out and the CDR3 is given as listed by TCRdb. The V gene is TRBV18, the J gene TRBJ2-5; TRBD2 is taken as the D call from the table, unchecked against the DNA. The CDR3 is made up of 14 amino acids, end residues included. From germline, CDR1 is KGHSH and CDR2 LQKENI. CDR3 loop: CASSPQYVGETQYF.

The chain carries TRBV5-1 and TRBJ1-2; D gene ambiguous. V shed 6 bases and J shed 1 base, with 13 bases lying between them. Germline V gives CDR1 SGHRS, CDR2 YFSETQ. The CDR3 consists of 14 residues. CDR3 coding DNA: TGCGCCAGCAAAAATAACAGATATAACTATGGCTACACCTTC. This sequence encodes CASKNNRYNYGYTF.

This chain connects TRBV19 to TRBJ1-5, with D perhaps matching TRBD1 (6 bases). The length of the CDR3 is 14 residues. Per the germline V gene, CDR1 is LNHDA and CDR2 is SQIVND (reference sequence). V gave up 4 bases and J gave up 2 bases, with 9 bases separating them. The CDR3 is CASSRRQGNQPQHF. CDR3 nucleotides: TGTGCCAGTAGTAGGCGACAGGGCAATCAGCCCCAGCATTTT.

The sample holds a few counts of this clone. The genes are TRBV5-1 and TRBJ1-2; 7 bases map to TRBD1. J gave up 0 bases and V 3 bases, and 8 bases lay outside the gene matches. This CDR3 has 16 residues. Germline assignment: CDR1 SGHRS and CDR2 YFSETQ. The CDR3: CASSSLAGGSNYGYTF. The CDR3 nucleotides are TGCGCCAGCAGCTCTCTCGCAGGGGGTTCTAACTATGGCTACACCTTC.